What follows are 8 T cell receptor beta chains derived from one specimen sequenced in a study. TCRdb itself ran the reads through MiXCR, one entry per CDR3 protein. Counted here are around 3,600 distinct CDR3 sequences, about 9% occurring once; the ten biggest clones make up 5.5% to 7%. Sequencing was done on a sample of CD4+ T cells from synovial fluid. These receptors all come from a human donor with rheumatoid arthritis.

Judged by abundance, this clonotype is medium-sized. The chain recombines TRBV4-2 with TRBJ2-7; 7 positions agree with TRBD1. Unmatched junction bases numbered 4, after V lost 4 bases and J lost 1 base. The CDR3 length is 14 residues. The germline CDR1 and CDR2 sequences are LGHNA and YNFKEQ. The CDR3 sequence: CASSPGQESYEQYF. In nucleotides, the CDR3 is TGTGCCAGCAGCCCTGGACAGGAGTCCTACGAGCAGTACTTC.

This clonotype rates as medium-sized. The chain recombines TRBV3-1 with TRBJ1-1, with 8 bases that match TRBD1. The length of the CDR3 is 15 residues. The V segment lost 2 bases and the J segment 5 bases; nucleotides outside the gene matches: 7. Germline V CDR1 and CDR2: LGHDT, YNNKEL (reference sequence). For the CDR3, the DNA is TGTGCCAGCAGCCAACTACAGGGGGGGATTACTGAAGCTTTCTTT. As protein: CASSQLQGGITEAFF.

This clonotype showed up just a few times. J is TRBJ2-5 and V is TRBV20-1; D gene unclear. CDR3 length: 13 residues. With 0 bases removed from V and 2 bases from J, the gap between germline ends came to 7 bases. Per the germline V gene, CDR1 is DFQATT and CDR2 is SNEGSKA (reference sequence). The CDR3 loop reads CSARETQQETQYF. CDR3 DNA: TGCAGTGCTAGAGAAACACAACAAGAGACCCAGTACTTC.

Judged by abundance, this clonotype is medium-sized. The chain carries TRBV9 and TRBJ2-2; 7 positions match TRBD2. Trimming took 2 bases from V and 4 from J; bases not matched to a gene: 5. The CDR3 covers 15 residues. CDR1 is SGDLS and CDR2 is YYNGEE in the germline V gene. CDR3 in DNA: TGTGCCAGCAGCGTGGCGGGAGCGCTCACCGGGGAGCTGTTTTTT. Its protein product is CASSVAGALTGELFF.

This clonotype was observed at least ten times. CDR3 in DNA: TGTGCCAGCAGTAAATCGACAGGCATGAACACTGAAGCTTTCTTT. Translation gives CASSKSTGMNTEAFF. The chain is built from TRBV28 and TRBJ1-1; D is possibly TRBD1 (6 bases). V lost 5 bases, J lost 0 bases, and 13 bases lay in between. The CDR3 length is 15 residues. Germline values: CDR1 MDHEN, CDR2 SYDVKM.

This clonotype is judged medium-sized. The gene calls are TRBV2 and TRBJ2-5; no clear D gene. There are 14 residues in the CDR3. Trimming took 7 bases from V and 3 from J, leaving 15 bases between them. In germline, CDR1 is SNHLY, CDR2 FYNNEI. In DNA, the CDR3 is TGTGCCAGCACCCAACCGGGCGGCGAAGAGACCCAGTACTTC. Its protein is CASTQPGGEETQYF.

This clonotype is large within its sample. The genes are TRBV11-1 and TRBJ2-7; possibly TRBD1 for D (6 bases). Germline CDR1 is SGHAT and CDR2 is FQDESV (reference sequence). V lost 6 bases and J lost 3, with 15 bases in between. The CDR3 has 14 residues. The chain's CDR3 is CASSPTGTNYEQYF. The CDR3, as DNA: TGTGCCAGCAGTCCTACAGGGACGAACTACGAGCAGTACTTC.

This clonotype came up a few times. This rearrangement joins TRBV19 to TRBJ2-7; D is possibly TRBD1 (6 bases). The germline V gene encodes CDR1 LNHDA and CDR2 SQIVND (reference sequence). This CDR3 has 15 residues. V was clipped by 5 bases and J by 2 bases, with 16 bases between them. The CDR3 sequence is CASSAPGHSTYEQYF. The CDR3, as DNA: TGTGCCAGTAGTGCCCCGGGACACAGCACCTACGAGCAGTACTTC.